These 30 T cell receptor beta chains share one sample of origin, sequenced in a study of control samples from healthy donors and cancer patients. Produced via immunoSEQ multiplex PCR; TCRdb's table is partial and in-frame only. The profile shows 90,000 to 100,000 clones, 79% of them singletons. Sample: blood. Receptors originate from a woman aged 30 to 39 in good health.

CDR3 in amino acids: CAWSVSGIFSGNTIYF. CDR3 DNA: TGTGCCTGGAGTGTATCAGGGATCTTCTCTGGAAACACCATATATTTT. V usage is TRBV30 and J usage is TRBJ1-3; TRBD1 is a possible D gene (5 bases). This CDR3 has 16 amino acids. Deletions cut 0 bases from V and 0 bases from J, with 12 bases between. In germline, CDR1 is GTSNPN, CDR2 SVGIG (reference sequence).

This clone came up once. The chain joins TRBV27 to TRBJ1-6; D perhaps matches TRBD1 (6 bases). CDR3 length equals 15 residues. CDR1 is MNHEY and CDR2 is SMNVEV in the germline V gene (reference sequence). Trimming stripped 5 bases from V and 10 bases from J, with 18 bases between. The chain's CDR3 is CASSPISDSRSPLHF. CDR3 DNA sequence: TGTGCCAGCAGTCCCATATCGGACAGTAGGTCACCCCTCCACTTT.

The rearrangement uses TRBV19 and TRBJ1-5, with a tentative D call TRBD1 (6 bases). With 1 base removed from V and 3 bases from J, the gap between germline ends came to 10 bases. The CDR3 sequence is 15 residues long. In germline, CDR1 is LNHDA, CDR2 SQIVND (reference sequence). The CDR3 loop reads CASSIGDTINQPQHF. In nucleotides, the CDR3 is TGTGCCAGTAGTATAGGGGACACGATCAATCAGCCCCAGCATTTT.

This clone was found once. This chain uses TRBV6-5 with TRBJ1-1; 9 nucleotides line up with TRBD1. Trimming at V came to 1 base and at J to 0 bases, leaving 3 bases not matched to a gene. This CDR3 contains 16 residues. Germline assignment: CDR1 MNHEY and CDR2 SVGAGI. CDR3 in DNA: TGTGCCAGCAGTTACTTTACAGGGGGCTTGAACACTGAAGCTTTCTTT. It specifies CASSYFTGGLNTEAFF.

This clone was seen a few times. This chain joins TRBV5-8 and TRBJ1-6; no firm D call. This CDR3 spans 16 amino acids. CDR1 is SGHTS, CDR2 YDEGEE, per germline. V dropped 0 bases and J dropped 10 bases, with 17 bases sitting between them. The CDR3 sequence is CASSLGARREFSPLHF. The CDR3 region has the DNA TGTGCCAGCAGCTTGGGCGCCCGCCGCGAGTTCTCACCCCTCCACTTT.

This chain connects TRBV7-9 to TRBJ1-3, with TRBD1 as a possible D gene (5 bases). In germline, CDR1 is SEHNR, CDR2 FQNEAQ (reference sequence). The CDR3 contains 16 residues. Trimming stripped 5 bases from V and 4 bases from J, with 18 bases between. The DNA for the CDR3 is TGTGCCAGCAGCCCCCAGGCAGGGAGGTACGGAAACACCATATATTTT. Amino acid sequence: CASSPQAGRYGNTIYF.

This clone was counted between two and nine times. The CDR3 DNA reads as TGTGCCAGCAGGCAGGGGATGAACATGAACACTGAAGCTTTCTTT. It encodes CASRQGMNMNTEAFF. V gene TRBV7-2 combines with J gene TRBJ1-1, with D perhaps TRBD1 (6 bases). Germline CDR1 and CDR2: SGHTA and FQGNSA. The CDR3 is 15 residues long. V was trimmed by 6 bases and J by 0 bases, leaving 14 bases between them.

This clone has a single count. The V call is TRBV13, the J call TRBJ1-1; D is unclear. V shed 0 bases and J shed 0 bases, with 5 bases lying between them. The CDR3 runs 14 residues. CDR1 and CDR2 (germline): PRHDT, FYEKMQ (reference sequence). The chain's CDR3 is CASSLGQLNTEAFF. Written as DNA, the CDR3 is TGTGCCAGCAGCTTAGGGCAGTTGAACACTGAAGCTTTCTTT.

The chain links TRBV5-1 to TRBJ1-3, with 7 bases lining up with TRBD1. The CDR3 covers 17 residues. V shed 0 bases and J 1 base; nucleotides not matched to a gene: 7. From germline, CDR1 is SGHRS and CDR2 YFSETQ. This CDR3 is CASSLAPGGSSGNTIYF. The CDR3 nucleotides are TGCGCCAGCAGCTTGGCCCCAGGGGGAAGTTCTGGAAACACCATATATTTT.

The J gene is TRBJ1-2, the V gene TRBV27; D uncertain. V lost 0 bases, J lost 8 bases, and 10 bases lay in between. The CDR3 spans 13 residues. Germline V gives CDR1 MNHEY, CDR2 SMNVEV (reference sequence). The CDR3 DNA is TGTGCCAGCAGTTTATCGGGCCTCGCCGGCTACACCTTC. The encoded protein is CASSLSGLAGYTF.

The CDR3 sequence: CASSRTYSRETQYF. In DNA, the CDR3 is TGTGCCAGCTCGCGGACTTATTCCAGGGAGACCCAGTACTTC. This sequence joins TRBV18 and TRBJ2-5; a weak D match, TRBD2 (5 bases). The CDR3 sequence is 14 residues long. Germline loops: CDR1 KGHSH, CDR2 LQKENI. V was clipped by 6 bases and J by 5 bases, with 16 bases between them.

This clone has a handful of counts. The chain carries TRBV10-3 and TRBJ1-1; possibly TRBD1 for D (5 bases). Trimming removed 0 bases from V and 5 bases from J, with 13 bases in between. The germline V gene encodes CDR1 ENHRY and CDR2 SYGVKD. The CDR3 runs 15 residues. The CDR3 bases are TGTGCCATCAGTGAGTCGTTCAGGGTTCAAACTGAAGCTTTCTTT. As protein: CAISESFRVQTEAFF.

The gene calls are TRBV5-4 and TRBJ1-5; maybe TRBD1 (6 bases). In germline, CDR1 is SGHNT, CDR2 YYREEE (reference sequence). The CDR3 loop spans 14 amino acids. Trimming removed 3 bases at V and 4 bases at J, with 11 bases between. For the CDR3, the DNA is TGTGCCAGCAGCTCAAGGGGGGATAATCAGCCCCAGCATTTT. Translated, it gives CASSSRGDNQPQHF.

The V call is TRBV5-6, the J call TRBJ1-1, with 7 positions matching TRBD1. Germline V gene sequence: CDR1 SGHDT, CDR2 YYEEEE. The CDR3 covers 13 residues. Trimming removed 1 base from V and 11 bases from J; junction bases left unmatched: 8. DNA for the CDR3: TGTGCCAGCAGCTTGCAGCGCAGGGGGGAGGCTTTCTTT. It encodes CASSLQRRGEAFF.

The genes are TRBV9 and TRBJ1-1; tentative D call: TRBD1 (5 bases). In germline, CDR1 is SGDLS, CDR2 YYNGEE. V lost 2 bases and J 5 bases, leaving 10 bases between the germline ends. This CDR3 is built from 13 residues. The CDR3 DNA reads TGTGCCAGCAGCGTTGACAGATTTACTGAAGCTTTCTTT. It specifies CASSVDRFTEAFF.

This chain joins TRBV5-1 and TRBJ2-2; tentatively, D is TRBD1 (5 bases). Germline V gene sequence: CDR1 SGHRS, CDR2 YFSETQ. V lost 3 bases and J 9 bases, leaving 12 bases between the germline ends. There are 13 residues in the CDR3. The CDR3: CASSYQGNRELFF. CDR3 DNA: TGCGCCAGCAGCTACCAGGGTAATAGGGAGCTGTTTTTT.

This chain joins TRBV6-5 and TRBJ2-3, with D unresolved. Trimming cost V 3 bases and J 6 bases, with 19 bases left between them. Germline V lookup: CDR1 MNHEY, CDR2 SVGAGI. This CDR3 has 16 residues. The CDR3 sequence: CASSYTINLKGDTQYF. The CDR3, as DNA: TGTGCCAGCAGTTATACCATAAACCTCAAAGGGGATACGCAGTATTTT.

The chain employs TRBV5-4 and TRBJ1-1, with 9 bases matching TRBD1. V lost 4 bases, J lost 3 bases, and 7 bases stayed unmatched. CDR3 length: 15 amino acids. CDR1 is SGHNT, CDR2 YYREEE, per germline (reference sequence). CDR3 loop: CASSPRTGEYTEAFF. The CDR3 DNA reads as TGTGCCAGCAGCCCCCGGACAGGGGAGTACACTGAAGCTTTCTTT.

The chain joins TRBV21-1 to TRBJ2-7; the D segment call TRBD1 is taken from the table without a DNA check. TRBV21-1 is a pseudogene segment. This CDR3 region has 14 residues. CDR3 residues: CASSARQWPYEQYF. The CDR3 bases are TGTGCCAGCAGCGCCCGACAGTGGCCCTACGAGCAGTACTTC.

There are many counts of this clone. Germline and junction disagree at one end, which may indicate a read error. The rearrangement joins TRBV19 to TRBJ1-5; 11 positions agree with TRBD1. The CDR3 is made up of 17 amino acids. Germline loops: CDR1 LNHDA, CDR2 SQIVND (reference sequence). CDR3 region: CASSIGQGAISNQPQHF. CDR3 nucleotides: TGTGCCAGTAGCATAGGACAGGGGGCTATTAGCAATCAGCCCCAGCATTTT.

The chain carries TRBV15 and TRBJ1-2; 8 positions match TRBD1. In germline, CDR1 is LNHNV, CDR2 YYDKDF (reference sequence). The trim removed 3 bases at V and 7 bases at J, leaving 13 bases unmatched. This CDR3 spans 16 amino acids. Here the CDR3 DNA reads TGTGCCACCAGCAGCAACCCAAACAGGGGGAGGGGTGGCTACACCTTC. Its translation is CATSSNPNRGRGGYTF.

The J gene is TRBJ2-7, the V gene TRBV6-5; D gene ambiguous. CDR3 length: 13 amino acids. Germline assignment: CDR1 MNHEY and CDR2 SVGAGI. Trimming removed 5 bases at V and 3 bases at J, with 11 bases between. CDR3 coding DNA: TGTGCCAGCAGTCCCCCAGCCGACTACGAGCAGTACTTC. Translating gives CASSPPADYEQYF.

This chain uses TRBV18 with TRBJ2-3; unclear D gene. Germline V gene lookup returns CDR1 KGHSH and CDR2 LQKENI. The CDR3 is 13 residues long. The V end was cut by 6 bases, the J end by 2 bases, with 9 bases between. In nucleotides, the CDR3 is TGTGCCAGCTCCCTTTATTCCACAGATACGCAGTATTTT. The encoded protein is CASSLYSTDTQYF.

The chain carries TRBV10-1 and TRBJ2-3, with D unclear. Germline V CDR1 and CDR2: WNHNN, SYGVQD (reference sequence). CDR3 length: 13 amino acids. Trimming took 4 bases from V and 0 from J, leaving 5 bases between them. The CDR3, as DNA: TGCGCCAGCAGTGTCCGGAGCACAGATACGCAGTATTTT. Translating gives CASSVRSTDTQYF.

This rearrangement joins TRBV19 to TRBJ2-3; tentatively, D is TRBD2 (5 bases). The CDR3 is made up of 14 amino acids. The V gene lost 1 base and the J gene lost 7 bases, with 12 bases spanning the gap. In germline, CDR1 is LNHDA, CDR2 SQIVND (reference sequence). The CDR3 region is CASSIGGDYHTQYF. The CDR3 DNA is TGTGCCAGTAGTATAGGTGGAGACTATCATACGCAGTATTTT.

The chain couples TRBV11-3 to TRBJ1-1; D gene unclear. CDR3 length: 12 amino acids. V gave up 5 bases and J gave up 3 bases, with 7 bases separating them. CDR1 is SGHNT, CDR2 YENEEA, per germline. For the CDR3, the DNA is TGTGCCAGCAGCATAGGAGACACTGAAGCTTTCTTT. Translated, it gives CASSIGDTEAFF.

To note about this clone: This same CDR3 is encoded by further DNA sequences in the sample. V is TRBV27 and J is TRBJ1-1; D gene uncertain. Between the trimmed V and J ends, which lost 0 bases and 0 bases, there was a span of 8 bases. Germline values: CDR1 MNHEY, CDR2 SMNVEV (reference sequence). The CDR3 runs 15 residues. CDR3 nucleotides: TGTGCCAGCAGTTTATCAGCGGGTATGAACACTGAAGCTTTCTTT. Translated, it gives CASSLSAGMNTEAFF.

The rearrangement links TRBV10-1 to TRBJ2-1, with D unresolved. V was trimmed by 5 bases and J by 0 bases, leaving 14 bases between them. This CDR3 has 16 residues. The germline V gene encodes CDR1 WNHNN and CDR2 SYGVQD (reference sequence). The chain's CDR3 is CASSSNQASSYNEQFF. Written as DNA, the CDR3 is TGCGCCAGCAGTTCGAACCAGGCAAGCTCCTACAATGAGCAGTTCTTC.

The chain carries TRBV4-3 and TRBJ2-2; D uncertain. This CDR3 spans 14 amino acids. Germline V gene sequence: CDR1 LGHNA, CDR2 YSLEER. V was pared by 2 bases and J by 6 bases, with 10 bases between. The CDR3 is CASSQSRLSGELFF. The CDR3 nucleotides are TGCGCCAGCAGCCAAAGTCGGCTATCCGGGGAGCTGTTTTTT.

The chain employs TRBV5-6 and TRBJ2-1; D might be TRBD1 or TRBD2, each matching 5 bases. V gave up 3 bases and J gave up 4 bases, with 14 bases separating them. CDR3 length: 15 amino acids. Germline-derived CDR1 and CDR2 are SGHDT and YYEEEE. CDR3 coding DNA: TGTGCCAGCAGCTCCACCGGGGCGTTTTACAATGAGCAGTTCTTC. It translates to CASSSTGAFYNEQFF.